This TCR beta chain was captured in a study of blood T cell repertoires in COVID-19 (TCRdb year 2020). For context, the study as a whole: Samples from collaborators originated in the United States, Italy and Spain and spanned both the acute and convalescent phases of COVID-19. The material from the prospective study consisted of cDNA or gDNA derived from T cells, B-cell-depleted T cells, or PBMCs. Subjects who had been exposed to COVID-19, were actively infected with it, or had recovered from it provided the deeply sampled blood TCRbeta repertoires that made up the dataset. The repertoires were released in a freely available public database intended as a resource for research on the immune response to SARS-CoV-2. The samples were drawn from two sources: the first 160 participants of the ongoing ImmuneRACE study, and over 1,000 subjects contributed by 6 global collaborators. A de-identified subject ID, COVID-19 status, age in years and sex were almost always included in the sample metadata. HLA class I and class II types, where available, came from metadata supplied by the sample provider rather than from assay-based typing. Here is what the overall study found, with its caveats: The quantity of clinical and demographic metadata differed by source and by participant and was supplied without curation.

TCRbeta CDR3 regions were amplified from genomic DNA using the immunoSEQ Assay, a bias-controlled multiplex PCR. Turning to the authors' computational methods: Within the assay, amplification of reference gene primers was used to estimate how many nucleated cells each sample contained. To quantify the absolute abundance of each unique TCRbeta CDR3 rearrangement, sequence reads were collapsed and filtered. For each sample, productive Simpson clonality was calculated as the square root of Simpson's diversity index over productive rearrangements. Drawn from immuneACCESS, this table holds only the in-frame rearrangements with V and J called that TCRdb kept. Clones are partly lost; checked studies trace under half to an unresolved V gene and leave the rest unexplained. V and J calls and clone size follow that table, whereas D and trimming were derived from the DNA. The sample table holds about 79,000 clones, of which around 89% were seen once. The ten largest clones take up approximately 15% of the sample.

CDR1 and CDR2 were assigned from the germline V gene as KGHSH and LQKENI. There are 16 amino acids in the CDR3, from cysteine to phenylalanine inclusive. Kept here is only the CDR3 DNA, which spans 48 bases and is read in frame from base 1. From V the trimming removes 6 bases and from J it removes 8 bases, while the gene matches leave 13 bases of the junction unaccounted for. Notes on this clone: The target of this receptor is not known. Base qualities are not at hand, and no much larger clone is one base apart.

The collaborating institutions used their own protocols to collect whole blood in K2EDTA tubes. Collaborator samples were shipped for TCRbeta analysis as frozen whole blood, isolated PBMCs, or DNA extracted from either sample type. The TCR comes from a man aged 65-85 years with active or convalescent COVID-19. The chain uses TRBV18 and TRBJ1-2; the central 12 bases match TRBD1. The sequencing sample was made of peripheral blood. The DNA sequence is TGTGCCAGCTCCCGAGGGACAGGGGGCCTCTTTTCAGGCTACACCTTC. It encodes CASSRGTGGLFSGYTF.